The T cell receptor (beta chain) described here comes from a study of shared clonotypes between healthy human individuals. Every immunoSEQ plate was one replicate of a subset's evenly spread DNA. This table comes from immunoSEQ multiplex PCR, and its TCRdb copy is limited to in-frame clones, with some not included. The sample records around 2,000,000 clones, around 93% being singletons. Terminally differentiated effector memory CD45RA+ cells were left out of the naive CD8 fraction, which was CD45RO-negative and positively selected for CCR7. From germline, CDR1 is MRHNA and CDR2 SNTAGT. Trimming cost V 0 bases and J 6 bases, with 21 bases left between them. This CDR3 is 18 amino acids long. In the case of this clone: Its target is not known.

Study-wide findings and caveats: Four donors shared 4.5% to 6.5% of their naive CD4 clonotypes.

The sample consisted of naive CD8+ T cells from PBMCs. This TCR came from a man aged 18 to 30 in good health. Some clones in this sample may be carry-over from other donors' samples. The rearrangement uses TRBV6-4 and TRBJ1-5; D is unclear. The CDR3, as DNA: TGTGCCAGCAGTGACTCGAAGTCAGGTCCCACTAGAGGTCAGCCCCAGCATTTT. Translated: CASSDSKSGPTRGQPQHF.